The present T cell receptor beta chain was sequenced within a study of blood T cell repertoires in COVID-19. CDR3 size: 17 residues. The V end was cut by 3 bases, the J end by 0 bases, with 14 bases between. Germline assignment: CDR1 MDHEN and CDR2 SYDVKM. The method was immunoSEQ multiplex PCR; TCRdb's version includes in-frame clones alone and lacks a portion of them. The table includes fewer than 200,000 clones, roughly 76% detected once. The chain combines TRBV28 with TRBJ1-4; D uncertain. This TCR derives from a woman older than 75 with COVID-19, enrolled during active disease. The sequencing sample was made of peripheral blood. CDR3 in DNA: TGTGCCAGCAGTTTGAGGTTAGAGGGAGCAACTAATGAAAAACTGTTTTTT. Protein product: CASSLRLEGATNEKLFF.